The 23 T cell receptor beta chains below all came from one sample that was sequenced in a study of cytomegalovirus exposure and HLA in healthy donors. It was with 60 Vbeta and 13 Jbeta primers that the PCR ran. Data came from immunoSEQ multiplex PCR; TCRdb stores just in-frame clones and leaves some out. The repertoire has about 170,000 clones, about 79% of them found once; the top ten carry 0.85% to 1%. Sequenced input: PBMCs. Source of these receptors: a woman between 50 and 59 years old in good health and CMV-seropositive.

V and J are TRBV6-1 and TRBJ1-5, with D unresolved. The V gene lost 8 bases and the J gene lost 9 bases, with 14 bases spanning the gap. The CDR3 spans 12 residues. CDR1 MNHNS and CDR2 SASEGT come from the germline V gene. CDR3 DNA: TGTGCCAGCGATGACCGACTGAGGCCCCAGCATTTT. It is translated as CASDDRLRPQHF.

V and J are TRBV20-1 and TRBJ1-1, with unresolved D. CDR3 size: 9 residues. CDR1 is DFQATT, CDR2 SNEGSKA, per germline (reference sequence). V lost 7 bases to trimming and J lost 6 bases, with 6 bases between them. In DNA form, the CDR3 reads TGCAGTGTACTCCCTGAAGCTTTCTTT. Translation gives CSVLPEAFF.

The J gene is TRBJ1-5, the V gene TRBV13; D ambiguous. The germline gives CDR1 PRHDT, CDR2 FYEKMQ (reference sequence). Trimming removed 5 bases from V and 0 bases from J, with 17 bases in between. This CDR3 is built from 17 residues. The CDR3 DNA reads TGTGCCAGCAGCCAAAGGAGCGAGCCAAATAGCAATCAGCCCCAGCATTTT. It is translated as CASSQRSEPNSNQPQHF.

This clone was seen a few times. As DNA, the CDR3 is TGTGCCACCCAGGGATTTTCTGGAAACACCATATATTTT. This gives the protein CATQGFSGNTIYF. The chain recombines TRBV5-6 with TRBJ1-3; possibly TRBD1 for D (5 bases). The V gene's germline CDR1 is SGHDT and CDR2 YYEEEE. This CDR3 is 13 amino acids long. V was shortened by 9 bases and J by 1 base, with 11 bases between the two germline ends.

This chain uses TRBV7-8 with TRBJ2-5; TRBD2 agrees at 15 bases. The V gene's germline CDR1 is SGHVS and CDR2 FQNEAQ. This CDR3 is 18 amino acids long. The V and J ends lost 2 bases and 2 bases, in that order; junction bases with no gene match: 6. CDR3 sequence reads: CASSLTGTSGGLQETQYF. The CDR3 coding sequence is TGTGCCAGCAGCTTAACCGGGACTAGCGGGGGGTTGCAAGAGACCCAGTACTTC.

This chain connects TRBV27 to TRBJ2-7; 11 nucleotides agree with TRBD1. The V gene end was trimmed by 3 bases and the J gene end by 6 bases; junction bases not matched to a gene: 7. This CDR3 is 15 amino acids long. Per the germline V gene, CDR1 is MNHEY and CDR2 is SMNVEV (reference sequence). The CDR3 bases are TGTGCCAGCAGTTTCGGACAGGGGGCCCTCGGCGAGCAGTACTTC. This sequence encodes CASSFGQGALGEQYF.

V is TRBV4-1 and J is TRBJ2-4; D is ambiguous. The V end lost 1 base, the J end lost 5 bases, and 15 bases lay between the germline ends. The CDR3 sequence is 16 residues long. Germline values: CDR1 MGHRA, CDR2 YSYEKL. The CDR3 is CASSQVSTEPQNIQYF. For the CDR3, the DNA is TGCGCCAGCAGCCAAGTATCAACAGAACCCCAAAACATTCAGTACTTC.

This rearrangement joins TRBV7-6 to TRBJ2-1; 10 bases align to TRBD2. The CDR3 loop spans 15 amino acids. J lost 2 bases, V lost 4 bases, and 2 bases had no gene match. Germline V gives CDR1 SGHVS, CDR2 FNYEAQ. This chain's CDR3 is CASSYSGGPYNEQFF. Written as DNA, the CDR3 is TGTGCCAGCAGCTATAGCGGGGGGCCCTACAATGAGCAGTTCTTC.

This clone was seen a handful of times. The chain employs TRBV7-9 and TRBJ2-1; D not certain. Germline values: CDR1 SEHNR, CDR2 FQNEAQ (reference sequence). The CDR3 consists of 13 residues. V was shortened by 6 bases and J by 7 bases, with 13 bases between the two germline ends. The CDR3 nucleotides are TGTGCCAGCAGTATAACATCCGCAAATGAGCAGTTCTTC. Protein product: CASSITSANEQFF.

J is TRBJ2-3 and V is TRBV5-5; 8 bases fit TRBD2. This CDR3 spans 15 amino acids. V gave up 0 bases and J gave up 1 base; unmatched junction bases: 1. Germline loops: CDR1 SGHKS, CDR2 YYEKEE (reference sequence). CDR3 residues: CASSLALAGTDTQYF. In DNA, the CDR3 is TGTGCCAGCAGCTTGGCACTAGCGGGCACAGATACGCAGTATTTT.

CDR3 residues: CASSYTSGGGTGELFF. CDR3 in DNA: TGTGCCAGCAGTTATACTAGCGGAGGGGGCACCGGGGAGCTGTTTTTT. The chain recombines TRBV6-5 with TRBJ2-2, with 8 bases aligning to TRBD2. V was pared by 3 bases and J by 4 bases, with 7 bases of the junction left unmatched. This CDR3 is 16 amino acids long. CDR1 MNHEY and CDR2 SVGAGI come from the germline V gene.

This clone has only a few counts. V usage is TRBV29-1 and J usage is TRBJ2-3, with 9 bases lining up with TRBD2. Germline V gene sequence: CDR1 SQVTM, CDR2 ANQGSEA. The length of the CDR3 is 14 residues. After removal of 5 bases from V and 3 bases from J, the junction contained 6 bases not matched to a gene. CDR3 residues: CSVPSGALTDTQYF. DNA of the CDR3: TGCAGCGTTCCTAGCGGGGCGTTAACAGATACGCAGTATTTT.

The CDR3 protein is CASSLKGAGGSPLHF. As DNA, the CDR3 is TGTGCCAGCAGCTTAAAGGGGGCAGGTGGTTCACCCCTCCACTTT. This chain connects TRBV7-2 to TRBJ1-6; the match to TRBD1 covers 7 bases. The length of the CDR3 is 15 residues. With V trimmed by 2 bases and J by 9 bases, 7 bases remained unmatched. Germline V gene sequence: CDR1 SGHTA, CDR2 FQGNSA.

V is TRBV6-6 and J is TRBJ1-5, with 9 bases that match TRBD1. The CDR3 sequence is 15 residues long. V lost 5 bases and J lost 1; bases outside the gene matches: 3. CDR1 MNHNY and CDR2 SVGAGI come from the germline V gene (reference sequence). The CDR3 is CASSRGQGSNQPQHF. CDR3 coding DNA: TGTGCCAGCAGTAGGGGACAGGGAAGCAATCAGCCCCAGCATTTT.

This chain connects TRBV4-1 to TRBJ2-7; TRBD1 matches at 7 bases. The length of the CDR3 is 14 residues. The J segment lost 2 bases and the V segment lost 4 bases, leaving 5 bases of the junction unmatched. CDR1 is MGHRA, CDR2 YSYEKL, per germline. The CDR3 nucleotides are TGCGCCAGCAGCCTTCTACAGGGGCCCTACGAGCAGTACTTC. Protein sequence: CASSLLQGPYEQYF.

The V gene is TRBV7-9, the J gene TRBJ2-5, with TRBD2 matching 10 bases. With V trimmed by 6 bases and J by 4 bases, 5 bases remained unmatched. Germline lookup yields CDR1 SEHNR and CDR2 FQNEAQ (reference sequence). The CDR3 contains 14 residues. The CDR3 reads CASRASGRGETQYF. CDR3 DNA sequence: TGTGCCAGCAGGGCTAGCGGGAGAGGAGAGACCCAGTACTTC.

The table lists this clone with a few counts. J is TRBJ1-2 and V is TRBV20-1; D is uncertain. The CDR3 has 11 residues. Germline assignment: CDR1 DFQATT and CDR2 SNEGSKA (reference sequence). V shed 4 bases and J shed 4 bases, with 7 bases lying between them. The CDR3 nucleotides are TGCAGTGCTATTGGAGGCTATGGCTACACCTTC. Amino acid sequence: CSAIGGYGYTF.

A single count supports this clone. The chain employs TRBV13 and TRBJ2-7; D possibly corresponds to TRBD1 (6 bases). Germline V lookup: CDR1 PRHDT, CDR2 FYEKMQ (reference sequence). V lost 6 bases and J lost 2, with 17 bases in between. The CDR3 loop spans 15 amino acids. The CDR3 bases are TGTGCCAGCAGTGGGATGACAGACAGGACCTACGAGCAGTACTTC. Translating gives CASSGMTDRTYEQYF.

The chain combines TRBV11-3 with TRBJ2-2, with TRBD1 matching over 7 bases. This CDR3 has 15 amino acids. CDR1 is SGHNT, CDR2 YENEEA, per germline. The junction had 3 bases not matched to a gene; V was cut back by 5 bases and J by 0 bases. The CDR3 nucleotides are TGTGCCAGCAGCCATGACAGGGCGAACACCGGGGAGCTGTTTTTT. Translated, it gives CASSHDRANTGELFF.

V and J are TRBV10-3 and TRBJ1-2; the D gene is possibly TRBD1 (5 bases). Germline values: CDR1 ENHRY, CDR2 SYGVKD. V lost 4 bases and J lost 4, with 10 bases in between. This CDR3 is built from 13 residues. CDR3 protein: CAISAQGLYGYTF. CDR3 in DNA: TGTGCCATCAGTGCGCAGGGACTCTATGGCTACACCTTC.

The CDR3, as DNA: TGTGCCAGCAGTGGGGACAGGAACGGGGAGCTGTTTTTT. It translates to CASSGDRNGELFF. The chain uses TRBV6-5 and TRBJ2-2; 8 positions agree with TRBD1. V gave up 5 bases and J gave up 7 bases; unmatched junction bases: 3. CDR3 length: 13 residues. From germline, CDR1 is MNHEY and CDR2 SVGAGI.

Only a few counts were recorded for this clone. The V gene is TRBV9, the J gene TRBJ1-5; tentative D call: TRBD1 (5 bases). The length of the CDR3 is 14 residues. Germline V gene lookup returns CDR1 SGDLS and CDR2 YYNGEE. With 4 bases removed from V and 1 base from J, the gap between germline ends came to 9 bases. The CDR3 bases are TGTGCCAGCAGCCCCCAGGGAAGCAATCAGCCCCAGCATTTT. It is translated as CASSPQGSNQPQHF.

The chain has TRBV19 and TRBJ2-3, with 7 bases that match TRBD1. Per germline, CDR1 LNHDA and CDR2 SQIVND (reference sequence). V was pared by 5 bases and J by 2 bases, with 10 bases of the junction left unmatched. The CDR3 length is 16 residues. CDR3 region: CASSPSDRSPTDTQYF. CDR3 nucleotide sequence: TGTGCCAGTAGTCCCTCGGACAGGTCCCCCACAGATACGCAGTATTTT.